Below are 29 T cell receptor beta chains sequenced from a single sample in a study of shared clonotypes between healthy human individuals. Naivety among CD8 cells was defined by CD45RO negativity and positive CCR7 selection, thereby excluding terminally differentiated effector memory CD45RA+ cells. The protocol was immunoSEQ multiplex PCR, while the TCRdb copy is restricted to in-frame clones and leaves out a portion. The table has approximately 810,000 clones, about 92% seen once. What was sequenced was naive CD8+ T cells sorted from blood. The receptors were gathered from a young man in good health.

This clone was recorded once. The CDR3 reads CASNPTGGDSGNTIYF. The CDR3 nucleotides read TGTGCCAGCAACCCCACGGGAGGGGACTCTGGAAACACCATATATTTT. The chain uses TRBV28 and TRBJ1-3; possibly TRBD1 for D (5 bases). The CDR3 is 16 amino acids. Between the trimmed V and J ends, which lost 7 bases and 0 bases, there was a span of 16 bases. CDR1 is MDHEN, CDR2 SYDVKM, per germline.

The J gene is TRBJ1-4, the V gene TRBV4-1; weak D call: TRBD1 (6 bases). The V and J ends lost 0 bases and 4 bases respectively, with 12 bases between them. This CDR3 comprises 16 residues. The germline CDR1 and CDR2 sequences are MGHRA and YSYEKL. CDR3 in DNA: TGCGCCAGCAGCCAAGATCTGGGGACACTTAATGAAAAACTGTTTTTT. Residues: CASSQDLGTLNEKLFF.

The gene calls are TRBV28 and TRBJ1-4; a weak D match, TRBD1 (5 bases). This CDR3 has 18 residues. Germline V gene sequence: CDR1 MDHEN, CDR2 SYDVKM. Trimming pared 4 bases from V and 3 bases from J, leaving 21 bases between. The CDR3 reads CASSWDSGYAQPNEKLFF. The CDR3 DNA follows: TGTGCCAGCAGTTGGGACTCAGGATACGCTCAGCCTAATGAAAAACTGTTTTTT.

This rearrangement joins TRBV21-1 to TRBJ1-1; the table names TRBD1, a call not compared with the DNA. TRBV21-1 is annotated as a pseudogene. The CDR3 has 15 residues. The CDR3 is CASSKGHRGPTEAFF. CDR3 DNA sequence: TGTGCCAGCAGCAAAGGGCACAGGGGGCCCACTGAAGCTTTCTTT.

The CDR3: CASSEVVMTSTDTQYF. CDR3 in DNA: TGCGCCAGCAGTGAGGTCGTGATGACTAGCACAGATACGCAGTATTTT. The rearrangement links TRBV10-2 to TRBJ2-3; D remains unclear. The CDR3 is 16 amino acids. Germline CDR1 WSHSY, CDR2 SAAADI. Trimming cost V 2 bases and J 0 bases, with 12 bases left between them.

This clone has only one observation. The chain carries TRBV2 and TRBJ2-2, with 10 bases identical to TRBD2. The V gene's germline CDR1 is SNHLY and CDR2 FYNNEI. The J segment lost 1 base and the V segment lost 6 bases, leaving 14 bases of the junction unmatched. The CDR3 extends over 19 amino acids. The CDR3 protein is CASRRSGLAATLNTGELFF. The CDR3 DNA reads TGTGCCAGCAGGCGGTCCGGACTAGCGGCTACCTTGAACACCGGGGAGCTGTTTTTT. The entire variable domain, with the rest obtained from reference TRBV2 and TRBJ2-2, is as follows: EPEVTQTPSHQVTQMGQEVILRCVPISNHLYFYWYRQILGQKVEFLVSFYNNEISEKSEIFDDQFSVERPDGSNFTLKIRSTKLEDSAMYFCASRRSGLAATLNTGELFFGEGSRLTVL.

The V gene is TRBV27, the J gene TRBJ2-3, with 9 bases fitting TRBD1. J gave up 4 bases and V 1 base, and 6 bases lay outside the gene matches. The germline V gene has CDR1 MNHEY and CDR2 SMNVEV (reference sequence). This CDR3 spans 16 amino acids. The CDR3 reads CASSLLRTGGADTQYF. In DNA, the CDR3 is TGTGCCAGCAGTTTATTGCGCACAGGGGGCGCAGATACGCAGTATTTT.

The rearrangement uses TRBV7-9 and TRBJ2-1, with unresolved D. V dropped 3 bases and J dropped 15 bases, with 12 bases sitting between them. In germline, CDR1 is SEHNR, CDR2 FQNEAQ (reference sequence). The CDR3 totals 11 residues. The CDR3 sequence is CASSFLRASFF. CDR3 coding DNA: TGTGCCAGCAGCTTTCTCCGGGCTTCGTTCTTC.

This rearrangement joins TRBV2 to TRBJ2-4; 8 bases align to TRBD1. The germline CDR1 and CDR2 sequences are SNHLY and FYNNEI. Germline trimming cut 8 bases from V and 1 base from J; bases unmatched to any gene: 10. This CDR3 is 16 amino acids long. The CDR3: CASLGGQGMAKNIQYF. In DNA form, the CDR3 reads TGTGCCAGCCTGGGAGGACAGGGCATGGCCAAAAACATTCAGTACTTC.

V is TRBV12-5 and J is TRBJ2-2; D is possibly TRBD1 or TRBD2 (5 bases each). From germline, CDR1 is LGHNT and CDR2 FRNRAP. CDR3 size: 14 residues. V gave up 3 bases and J gave up 3 bases, with 8 bases separating them. The CDR3 DNA follows: TGTGCTAGTGGTTTCGGGGCTGACACCGGGGAGCTGTTTTTT. As protein: CASGFGADTGELFF.

The chain joins TRBV27 to TRBJ1-4; D not resolved. The CDR3 is 17 amino acids. Germline CDR1 and CDR2: MNHEY and SMNVEV (reference sequence). V gave up 4 bases and J gave up 0 bases, with 15 bases separating them. The CDR3 here is CASSSYFASATNEKLFF. The DNA for the CDR3 is TGTGCCAGCAGTTCATATTTTGCGTCGGCAACTAATGAAAAACTGTTTTTT. The whole variable domain, remainder taken from reference TRBV27 and TRBJ1-4, is EAQVTQNPRYLITVTGKKLTVTCSQNMNHEYMSWYRQDPGLGLRQIYYSMNVEVTDKGDVPEGYKVSRKEKRNFPLILESPSPNQTSLYFCASSSYFASATNEKLFFGSGTQLSVL.

The rearrangement joins TRBV5-4 to TRBJ2-1, with D unclear. Per the germline V gene, CDR1 is SGHNT and CDR2 is YYREEE (reference sequence). The CDR3 extends over 13 amino acids. The V end lost 2 bases, the J end lost 5 bases, and 8 bases lay between the germline ends. As DNA, the CDR3 is TGTGCCAGCAGCTTCCCCGAAGACAATGAGCAGTTCTTC. Its translation: CASSFPEDNEQFF.

This clone was recorded only once. Additional DNA sequences in this sample encode the identical CDR3. V gene TRBV5-1 combines with J gene TRBJ2-6; D remains unclear. Germline CDR1 SGHRS, CDR2 YFSETQ. The CDR3 is made up of 16 amino acids. The ends were cut back, 0 bases at V and 0 bases at J, with 7 bases in the middle. In nucleotides, the CDR3 is TGCGCCAGCAGCTTGGCTCTCGGCTCTGGGGCCAACGTCCTGACTTTC. Residues: CASSLALGSGANVLTF.

This sequence joins TRBV7-9 and TRBJ2-1; D gene unclear. V lost 0 bases, J lost 7 bases, and 7 bases lay in between. There are 13 residues in the CDR3. The V gene's germline CDR1 is SEHNR and CDR2 FQNEAQ (reference sequence). As DNA, the CDR3 is TGTGCCAGCAGCTTAGCTGTTTGGAATGAGCAGTTCTTC. Translation: CASSLAVWNEQFF.

The chain uses TRBV2 and TRBJ1-2; possibly TRBD1 for D (5 bases). The CDR3 sequence is 15 residues long. Germline lookup yields CDR1 SNHLY and CDR2 FYNNEI. V was shortened by 8 bases and J by 2 bases, with 18 bases between the two germline ends. The CDR3 loop reads CASPLNRDGNYGYTF. CDR3 nucleotide sequence: TGTGCCAGCCCCCTGAACCGGGACGGAAACTATGGCTACACCTTC.

This chain connects TRBV7-2 to TRBJ2-1; 10 nucleotides align to TRBD1. Losses at the gene ends were 1 base for V and 3 bases for J; bases not matched to a gene: 3. This CDR3 is built from 16 residues. The germline V gene encodes CDR1 SGHTA and CDR2 FQGNSA. CDR3 coding DNA: TGTGCCAGCAGCTTAGAGGACAGGGGGTACTACAATGAGCAGTTCTTC. Translating it yields CASSLEDRGYYNEQFF.

The chain combines TRBV5-8 with TRBJ2-6; D is possibly TRBD1 or TRBD2 (5 bases each). The CDR3 loop spans 15 amino acids. V lost 2 bases to trimming and J lost 1 base, with 7 bases between them. Germline V gene lookup returns CDR1 SGHTS and CDR2 YDEGEE. CDR3 region: CASSFRESGANVLTF. DNA for the CDR3: TGTGCCAGCAGCTTCAGGGAGTCTGGGGCCAACGTCCTGACTTTC.

The chain carries TRBV5-5 and TRBJ2-7, with D uncertain. Germline V gene data show CDR1 as SGHKS and CDR2 as YYEKEE (reference sequence). The length of the CDR3 is 14 residues. Deletions cut 2 bases from V and 3 bases from J, with 12 bases between. CDR3 coding DNA: TGTGCCAGCAGCTTACTCCCCTCAGGCTACGAGCAGTACTTC. Its translation is CASSLLPSGYEQYF. Combining the CDR3 with reference TRBV5-5 and TRBJ2-7 gives the whole variable domain DAGVTQSPTHLIKTRGQQVTLRCSPISGHKSVSWYQQVLGQGPQFIFQYYEKEERGRGNFPDRFSARQFPNYSSELNVNALLLGDSALYLCASSLLPSGYEQYFGPGTRLTVT.

The chain uses TRBV9 and TRBJ1-4; D not resolved. Germline assignment: CDR1 SGDLS and CDR2 YYNGEE. The CDR3 runs to 15 residues. V was shortened by 0 bases and J by 0 bases, with 6 bases between the two germline ends. Written as DNA, the CDR3 is TGTGCCAGCAGCGTAGGCCCGGCAACTAATGAAAAACTGTTTTTT. Protein: CASSVGPATNEKLFF.

The rearrangement links TRBV7-3 to TRBJ2-1; TRBD2 aligns across 11 bases. Per the germline V gene, CDR1 is SGHTA and CDR2 is FQGTGA. The CDR3 is made up of 15 amino acids. J lost 8 bases, V lost 7 bases, and 10 bases had no gene match. This CDR3 reads CASKASGRLVDEQFF. The CDR3 DNA reads TGTGCCAGCAAGGCTAGCGGGAGGTTAGTTGATGAGCAGTTCTTC.

The rearrangement links TRBV5-6 to TRBJ2-1; 7 positions agree with TRBD1. The CDR3 has 16 residues. The V and J ends lost 4 bases and 8 bases, in that order; junction bases with no gene match: 15. The germline gives CDR1 SGHDT, CDR2 YYEEEE. The CDR3 coding sequence is TGTGCCAGCAGCGGCTCCGACAGGGTTCGTCCCGATGAGCAGTTCTTC. Protein sequence: CASSGSDRVRPDEQFF.

The V and J genes are TRBV18 and TRBJ1-2; D unclear. This CDR3 comprises 17 residues. The V gene's germline CDR1 is KGHSH and CDR2 LQKENI. Trimming shortened V by 3 bases and J by 4 bases, and 21 bases separated the two germline ends. CDR3 sequence: CASSPLTGIADLYGYTF. CDR3 nucleotide sequence: TGTGCCAGCTCACCCCTAACCGGGATTGCGGACCTCTATGGCTACACCTTC.

This sequence joins TRBV2 and TRBJ2-5; D is unresolved. The length of the CDR3 is 14 residues. Trimming took off 5 bases at V and 4 bases at J, with 14 bases between the two ends. CDR1 and CDR2 (germline): SNHLY, FYNNEI. The CDR3 loop reads CASSTADLGETQYF. The CDR3 DNA reads as TGTGCCAGCAGTACAGCCGACTTGGGAGAGACCCAGTACTTC.

This rearrangement joins TRBV11-3 to TRBJ2-1; D is uncertain. The ends were cut back, 4 bases at V and 8 bases at J, with 6 bases in the middle. CDR3 length: 11 residues. Germline CDR1 SGHNT, CDR2 YENEEA. This CDR3 is CASSYGHEQFF. CDR3 coding DNA: TGTGCCAGCAGCTACGGGCATGAGCAGTTCTTC.

The rearrangement links TRBV7-9 to TRBJ2-7, with 8 bases identical to TRBD1. J was trimmed by 5 bases and V by 2 bases; bases with no gene match: 5. Germline values: CDR1 SEHNR, CDR2 FQNEAQ (reference sequence). This CDR3 is 14 amino acids long. This CDR3 is CASSLQGQGNEQYF. CDR3 nucleotides: TGTGCCAGCAGCTTACAAGGACAGGGAAACGAGCAGTACTTC. Drawing the rest from reference TRBV7-9 and TRBJ2-7, the complete variable domain is DTGVSQNPRHKITKRGQNVTFRCDPISEHNRLYWYRQTLGQGPEFLTYFQNEAQLEKSRLLSDRFSAERPKGSFSTLEIQRTEQGDSAMYLCASSLQGQGNEQYFGPGTRLTVT.

The chain employs TRBV9 and TRBJ2-2; D ambiguous. V gave up 5 bases and J gave up 1 base, with 9 bases separating them. Germline values: CDR1 SGDLS, CDR2 YYNGEE. The CDR3 spans 14 residues. The CDR3 protein is CASRAGLNTGELFF. CDR3 DNA sequence: TGTGCCAGCAGAGCCGGTTTGAACACCGGGGAGCTGTTTTTT.

The chain joins TRBV7-9 to TRBJ2-1; 9 bases line up with TRBD1. The V gene end was trimmed by 6 bases and the J gene end by 6 bases; junction bases not matched to a gene: 15. CDR3 length: 17 amino acids. Germline CDR1 and CDR2: SEHNR and FQNEAQ (reference sequence). CDR3 amino acids: CASSYQPGQGFINEQFF. The DNA of the CDR3 is TGTGCCAGCAGTTATCAACCGGGACAGGGTTTCATCAATGAGCAGTTCTTC.

The chain joins TRBV2 to TRBJ2-7, with D maybe TRBD1 (6 bases). V gave up 7 bases and J gave up 3 bases, with 13 bases separating them. Germline V CDR1 and CDR2: SNHLY, FYNNEI. The CDR3 is 13 residues long. As DNA, the CDR3 is TGTGCCAGCATTGACGGGACATACTACGAGCAGTACTTC. Protein: CASIDGTYYEQYF.

The chain uses TRBV27 and TRBJ2-1; D ambiguous. This CDR3 has 16 amino acids. The germline V gene encodes CDR1 MNHEY and CDR2 SMNVEV (reference sequence). Trimming cost V 3 bases and J 8 bases, with 20 bases left between them. The CDR3 here is CASSFTARASPYEQFF. CDR3 DNA: TGTGCCAGCAGTTTCACCGCCCGGGCCTCGCCCTATGAGCAGTTCTTC.